A single sample gave rise to the 27 T cell receptor beta chains below, sequenced in a study of T cell repertoires in cytomegalovirus infection. TCRdb recomputed calls from the reads with MiXCR, one row per CDR3 protein. The sample consists of about 530,000 distinct CDR3 sequences, 26% of them appearing once. Material: PBMCs. The source is a human donor in good health (CMV status not recorded). Some clones in this sample may be carry-over from other donors' samples.

This chain links TRBV7-6 with TRBJ1-4; TRBD1 aligns across 12 bases. This CDR3 has 17 residues. From germline, CDR1 is SGHVS and CDR2 FNYEAQ. Trimming removed 6 bases from V and 3 bases from J; junction bases left unmatched: 8. In nucleotides, the CDR3 is TGTGCCAGCAGTCCTCCGGGACAGGGGGCAGCTAATGAAAAACTGTTTTTT. The encoded protein is CASSPPGQGAANEKLFF. Using reference TRBV7-6 and TRBJ1-4 for the parts outside the CDR3, the full variable domain is GAGVSQSPRYKVTKRGQDVALRCDPISGHVSLYWYRQALGQGPEFLTYFNYEAQQDKSGLPNDRFSAERPEGSISTLTIQRTEQRDSAMYRCASSPPGQGAANEKLFFGSGTQLSVL.

This clonotype has only a few counts. The rearrangement uses TRBV25-1 and TRBJ2-3; D is uncertain. CDR3 length: 14 amino acids. V was shortened by 3 bases and J by 3 bases, with 10 bases between the two germline ends. In germline, CDR1 is MGHDK, CDR2 SYGVNS. The CDR3 loop reads CASSEKKGTDTQYF. The CDR3 DNA sequence: TGTGCCAGCAGTGAGAAGAAAGGGACAGATACGCAGTATTTT. The whole variable domain, filled in from reference TRBV25-1 and TRBJ2-3, reads EADIYQTPRYLVIGTGKKITLECSQTMGHDKMYWYQQDPGMELHLIHYSYGVNSTEKGDLSSESTVSRIRTEHFPLTLESARPSHTSQYLCASSEKKGTDTQYFGPGTRLTVL.

This clonotype has only a few counts. The chain combines TRBV24-1 with TRBJ1-5, with D perhaps TRBD1 (5 bases). There are 14 residues in the CDR3. V was pared by 5 bases and J by 5 bases, with 12 bases between. CDR1 is KGHDR, CDR2 SFDVKD, per germline. The CDR3 DNA reads TGTGCCACCAGTGGAGGCAGGGCAGATCAGCCCCAGCATTTT. Its protein is CATSGGRADQPQHF.

This clonotype was seen more than once but under ten times. CDR3 coding DNA: TGTGCCAGTAGTATCGGGAGTACCCGCTACAATGAGCAGTTCTTC. It yields the protein CASSIGSTRYNEQFF. The V gene is TRBV19, the J gene TRBJ2-1; possibly TRBD2 for D (6 bases). The V and J ends lost 3 bases and 3 bases respectively, with 12 bases between them. The CDR3 runs to 15 residues. CDR1 LNHDA and CDR2 SQIVND come from the germline V gene (reference sequence). The complete variable domain, with remaining parts taken from reference TRBV19 and TRBJ2-1, reads DGGITQSPKYLFRKEGQNVTLSCEQNLNHDAMYWYRQDPGQGLRLIYYSQIVNDFQKGDIAEGYSVSREKKESFPLTVTSAQKNPTAFYLCASSIGSTRYNEQFFGPGTRLTVL.

The rearrangement joins TRBV6-1 to TRBJ1-2; 7 bases are a match to TRBD1. The germline CDR1 and CDR2 sequences are MNHNS and SASEGT. This CDR3 contains 14 residues. The ends lost 5 bases at V and 4 bases at J; junction bases unmatched: 7. In DNA form, the CDR3 reads TGTGCCAGCAGTAGGGACAGCGTACGCTATGGCTACACCTTC. Residues: CASSRDSVRYGYTF.

V and J are TRBV27 and TRBJ2-7; D gene ambiguous. V was pared by 11 bases and J by 6 bases, with 14 bases between. There are 11 residues in the CDR3. Germline loops: CDR1 MNHEY, CDR2 SMNVEV (reference sequence). The CDR3 coding sequence is TGTGCCTTCCGAAGGGTAACCGAGCAGTACGTC. Its protein is CAFRRVTEQYV.

The rearrangement joins TRBV18 to TRBJ2-5, with D uncertain. The CDR3 extends over 14 amino acids. V lost 8 bases and J lost 2, with 15 bases in between. Germline V gene lookup returns CDR1 KGHSH and CDR2 LQKENI. The CDR3 reads CASHREDRQETQYF. The CDR3 region has the DNA TGTGCCAGCCATCGAGAGGACCGACAAGAGACCCAGTACTTC.

This clonotype was counted a few times. J is TRBJ2-1 and V is TRBV4-3; 11 bases line up with TRBD2. Germline lookup yields CDR1 LGHNA and CDR2 YSLEER. Germline trimming cut 0 bases from V and 6 bases from J; bases unmatched to any gene: 10. The CDR3 loop spans 18 amino acids. The CDR3 DNA sequence: TGCGCCAGCAGCCAAGATCCGGGTCTCGGACTAGCGGGCAATGAGCAGTTCTTC. Its translation: CASSQDPGLGLAGNEQFF.

This clonotype has just a few counts. This chain joins TRBV7-2 and TRBJ2-7; 7 nucleotides align to TRBD1. Germline V gene lookup returns CDR1 SGHTA and CDR2 FQGNSA. The junction had 9 bases not matched to a gene; V was cut back by 5 bases and J by 5 bases. The CDR3 totals 14 residues. The CDR3 region is CASSELTGRNEQYV. CDR3 sequence (DNA): TGTGCCAGCAGCGAATTGACAGGGAGAAACGAGCAGTACGTC.

This clonotype was detected only a few times. The rearrangement links TRBV20-1 to TRBJ2-1; D not resolved. Trimming removed 3 bases at V and 4 bases at J, with 19 bases between. The CDR3 runs 16 residues. Per germline, CDR1 DFQATT and CDR2 SNEGSKA (reference sequence). CDR3 in amino acids: CSARPGVGWAYNEQFF. Here the CDR3 DNA reads TGCAGTGCTAGGCCTGGGGTCGGTTGGGCATACAATGAGCAGTTCTTC.

This clonotype was seen more than once but under ten times. Relative to the germline gene, one junction end is altered; a read error may explain this. The V call is TRBV7-2, the J call TRBJ1-1, with 10 positions matching TRBD1. The CDR3 extends over 14 amino acids. The V gene's germline CDR1 is SGHTA and CDR2 FQGNSA. The CDR3 sequence is CASSTTGGSSEAFF. The CDR3 nucleotides are TGTGCCAGCAGCACGACAGGGGGCTCTTCTGAGGCTTTCTTT.

This rearrangement joins TRBV19 to TRBJ2-3, with TRBD2 identical over 8 bases. Trimming at V came to 6 bases and at J to 0 bases, leaving 11 bases not matched to a gene. This CDR3 is built from 17 residues. Germline V lookup: CDR1 LNHDA, CDR2 SQIVND (reference sequence). CDR3 protein: CASSLLGASGSTDTQYF. The CDR3 nucleotides are TGTGCCAGTAGCCTTTTGGGGGCTAGCGGGAGCACAGATACGCAGTATTTT.

This clonotype was observed many times. V is TRBV11-3 and J is TRBJ2-1, with 8 bases that match TRBD1. The CDR3 sequence is 16 residues long. Germline-derived CDR1 and CDR2 are SGHNT and YENEEA. With 0 bases clipped from V and 3 bases from J, the junction kept 4 bases outside the gene matches. Written as DNA, the CDR3 is TGTGCCAGCAGCTTAGAGCAGGGGGCTTTCTACAATGAGCAGTTCTTC. Protein product: CASSLEQGAFYNEQFF.

Written as DNA, the CDR3 is TGTGCCACCAGTGGCTTACTCAGCTCCTACAATGAGCAGTTCTTC. This encodes CATSGLLSSYNEQFF. This sequence joins TRBV24-1 and TRBJ2-1; D gene unclear. Germline V gives CDR1 KGHDR, CDR2 SFDVKD. V dropped 5 bases and J dropped 0 bases, with 10 bases sitting between them. The CDR3 extends over 15 amino acids.

The rearrangement joins TRBV6-2 or TRBV6-3 to TRBJ1-1; D is ambiguous. The CDR3 covers 16 residues. Germline values: CDR1 MNHEY, CDR2 SVGEGT. Trimming took off 2 bases at V and 4 bases at J, with 17 bases between the two ends. The CDR3 protein is CASSYASGRARTEAFF. In DNA form, the CDR3 reads TGTGCCAGCAGTTACGCCTCCGGGAGGGCCCGCACTGAAGCTTTCTTT.

This clonotype was found many times. V usage is TRBV7-2 and J usage is TRBJ2-1; 9 nucleotides align to TRBD1. The ends lost 1 base at V and 7 bases at J; junction bases unmatched: 5. The germline V gene has CDR1 SGHTA and CDR2 FQGNSA. The CDR3 is made up of 15 amino acids. The CDR3 spells CASSLEGQGWNEQFF. In DNA form, the CDR3 reads TGTGCCAGCAGCTTAGAGGGACAGGGTTGGAATGAGCAGTTCTTC.

This clonotype was detected a few times. The rearrangement uses TRBV20-1 and TRBJ2-2; the D gene is possibly TRBD2 (6 bases). Germline V lookup: CDR1 DFQATT, CDR2 SNEGSKA (reference sequence). This CDR3 is built from 15 residues. The V end lost 0 bases, the J end lost 4 bases, and 12 bases lay between the germline ends. The DNA for the CDR3 is TGCAGTGCTAGAGAGTCCGGGAGTGCCACCGGGGAGCTGTTTTTT. It translates to CSARESGSATGELFF.

This clonotype was seen a handful of times. This rearrangement joins TRBV11-1 to TRBJ2-7; a possible D gene is TRBD1 (6 bases). Germline CDR1 is SGHAT and CDR2 is FQDESV (reference sequence). The length of the CDR3 is 15 residues. V was clipped by 5 bases and J by 2 bases, with 16 bases between them. DNA of the CDR3: TGTGCCAGCAGCCAGGCAAGGACAGCGACCTACGAGCAGTACTTC. It specifies CASSQARTATYEQYF.

This chain uses TRBV7-9 with TRBJ2-5; unclear D gene. Germline V gives CDR1 SEHNR, CDR2 FQNEAQ (reference sequence). This CDR3 is 14 amino acids long. V shed 1 base and J shed 4 bases, with 10 bases lying between them. The CDR3 sequence: CASSLGNPRETQYF. In DNA, the CDR3 is TGTGCCAGCAGCTTAGGGAACCCGCGAGAGACCCAGTACTTC. The full variable domain, with the rest looked up from reference TRBV7-9 and TRBJ2-5, is DTGVSQNPRHKITKRGQNVTFRCDPISEHNRLYWYRQTLGQGPEFLTYFQNEAQLEKSRLLSDRFSAERPKGSFSTLEIQRTEQGDSAMYLCASSLGNPRETQYFGPGTRLLVL.

J is TRBJ1-4 and V is TRBV7-6; D is perhaps TRBD1 (5 bases). Germline CDR1 and CDR2: SGHVS and FNYEAQ. The CDR3 consists of 12 residues. Trimming took 8 bases from V and 10 from J, leaving 14 bases between them. For the CDR3, the DNA is TGTGCCAGCTCCGCGGGGGAAGGAAAACTGTTTTTT. Protein sequence: CASSAGEGKLFF.

This clonotype was counted between two and nine times. The chain carries TRBV24-1 and TRBJ2-3; TRBD1 or TRBD2 may be the D gene (5 bases each). Germline CDR1 KGHDR, CDR2 SFDVKD. With 4 bases removed from V and 13 bases from J, the gap between germline ends came to 23 bases. There are 15 residues in the CDR3. The CDR3 here is CATSDPGTGTTHEYF. CDR3 DNA: TGTGCCACCAGTGACCCAGGTACCGGGACGACGCATGAGTATTTT.

This clonotype was seen at least ten times. This chain connects TRBV7-3 to TRBJ2-1; no definite D call. The CDR3 spans 16 residues. The germline V and J ends were trimmed by 4 bases and 5 bases, with 18 bases remaining between them. The germline V gene encodes CDR1 SGHTA and CDR2 FQGTGA. CDR3: CASSYTTRLGNNEQFF. The CDR3 nucleotides are TGTGCCAGCAGCTATACGACCAGATTGGGAAACAATGAGCAGTTCTTC.

The J gene is TRBJ1-2, the V gene TRBV20-1; the D is unclear. V shed 1 base and J shed 7 bases, with 19 bases lying between them. From germline, CDR1 is DFQATT and CDR2 SNEGSKA (reference sequence). CDR3 length: 15 amino acids. CDR3 DNA sequence: TGCAGTGCTAGAGGTACTGGAGGGCAGTTTGCTGGCTACACCTTC. Translation: CSARGTGGQFAGYTF.

The V gene is TRBV19, the J gene TRBJ1-5, with TRBD1 as a possible D gene (5 bases). Germline V gene data show CDR1 as LNHDA and CDR2 as SQIVND (reference sequence). The CDR3 length is 14 residues. The ends were cut back, 6 bases at V and 4 bases at J, with 13 bases in the middle. CDR3: CASRSRGENQPQHF. CDR3 DNA sequence: TGTGCCAGTAGATCTAGGGGCGAGAATCAGCCCCAGCATTTT.

This clonotype was seen only once. The genes are TRBV10-3 and TRBJ1-2; TRBD1 aligns across 7 bases. The CDR3 has 17 residues. Germline lookup yields CDR1 ENHRY and CDR2 SYGVKD. V was pared by 0 bases and J by 6 bases, with 13 bases of the junction left unmatched. The CDR3 sequence is CAISESSGTDNRNGYTF. DNA for the CDR3: TGTGCCATCAGTGAGTCATCTGGGACAGACAATCGCAATGGCTACACCTTC.

In its sample, this clonotype was seen a few times. The chain uses TRBV29-1 and TRBJ1-6; D ambiguous. CDR1 and CDR2 from the germline V gene are SQVTM and ANQGSEA. The length of the CDR3 is 12 residues. Deletions cut 7 bases from V and 6 bases from J, with 10 bases between. The chain's CDR3 is CSAGEANSPLHF. In nucleotides, the CDR3 is TGCAGCGCCGGGGAGGCTAATTCACCCCTCCACTTT.

This clonotype was found a few times. The V gene is TRBV7-2, the J gene TRBJ2-7; no clear D. Germline V gene lookup returns CDR1 SGHTA and CDR2 FQGNSA. Trimming shortened V by 0 bases and J by 5 bases, and 5 bases separated the two germline ends. The CDR3 has 12 amino acids. CDR3 nucleotides: TGTGCCAGCAGCTTAGCAGCGAACGAGCAGTACTTC. Its translation: CASSLAANEQYF. The full variable domain, with the rest looked up from reference TRBV7-2 and TRBJ2-7, is GAGVSQSPSNKVTEKGKDVELRCDPISGHTALYWYRQSLGQGLEFLIYFQGNSAPDKSGLPSDRFSAERTGGSVSTLTIQRTQQEDSAVYLCASSLAANEQYFGPGTRLTVT.